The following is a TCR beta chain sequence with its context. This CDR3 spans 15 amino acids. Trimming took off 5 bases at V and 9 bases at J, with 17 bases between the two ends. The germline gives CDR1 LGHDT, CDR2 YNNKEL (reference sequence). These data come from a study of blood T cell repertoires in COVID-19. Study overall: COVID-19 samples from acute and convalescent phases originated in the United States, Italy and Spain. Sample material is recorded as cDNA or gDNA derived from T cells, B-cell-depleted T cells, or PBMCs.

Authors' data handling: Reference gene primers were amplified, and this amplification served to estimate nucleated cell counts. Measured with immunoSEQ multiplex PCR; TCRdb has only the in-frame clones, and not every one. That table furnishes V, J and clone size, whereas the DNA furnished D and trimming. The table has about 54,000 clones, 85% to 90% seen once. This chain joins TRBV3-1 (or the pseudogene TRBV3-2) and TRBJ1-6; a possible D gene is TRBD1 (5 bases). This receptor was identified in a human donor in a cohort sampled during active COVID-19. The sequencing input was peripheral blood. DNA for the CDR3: TGTGCCAGCAGCACTTGGCAGGTGGGGGGTTCACCCCTCCACTTT. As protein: CASSTWQVGGSPLHF.